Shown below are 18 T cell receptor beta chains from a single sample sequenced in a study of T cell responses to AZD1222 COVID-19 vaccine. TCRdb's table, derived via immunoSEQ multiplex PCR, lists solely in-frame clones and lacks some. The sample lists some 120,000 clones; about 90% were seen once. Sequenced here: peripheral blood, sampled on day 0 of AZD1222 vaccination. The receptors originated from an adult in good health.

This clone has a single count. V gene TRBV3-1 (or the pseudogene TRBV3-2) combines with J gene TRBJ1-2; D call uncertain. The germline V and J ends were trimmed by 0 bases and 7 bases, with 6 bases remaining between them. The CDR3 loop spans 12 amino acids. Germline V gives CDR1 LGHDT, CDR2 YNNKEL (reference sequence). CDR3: CASSQDEGGYTF. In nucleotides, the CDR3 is TGTGCCAGCAGCCAAGACGAGGGTGGCTACACCTTC.

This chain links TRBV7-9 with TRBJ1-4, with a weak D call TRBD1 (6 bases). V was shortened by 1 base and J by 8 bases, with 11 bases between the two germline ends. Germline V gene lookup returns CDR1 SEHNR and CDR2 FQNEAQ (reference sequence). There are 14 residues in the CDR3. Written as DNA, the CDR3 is TGTGCCAGCAGCTTAGAACAGGGTCGGGAAAAACTGTTTTTT. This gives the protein CASSLEQGREKLFF.

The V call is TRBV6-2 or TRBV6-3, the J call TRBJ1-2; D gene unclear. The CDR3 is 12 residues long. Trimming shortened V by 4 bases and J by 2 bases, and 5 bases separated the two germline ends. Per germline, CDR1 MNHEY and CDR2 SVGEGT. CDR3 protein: CASSWENYGYTF. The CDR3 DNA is TGTGCCAGCAGTTGGGAGAACTATGGCTACACCTTC.

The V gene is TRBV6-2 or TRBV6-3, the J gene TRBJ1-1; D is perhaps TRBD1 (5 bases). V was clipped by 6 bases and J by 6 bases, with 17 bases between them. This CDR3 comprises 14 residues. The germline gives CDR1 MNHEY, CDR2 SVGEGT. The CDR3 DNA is TGTGCCAGCAGCCCTCCCCACCAGGGCGCTGAAGCTTTCTTT. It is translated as CASSPPHQGAEAFF.

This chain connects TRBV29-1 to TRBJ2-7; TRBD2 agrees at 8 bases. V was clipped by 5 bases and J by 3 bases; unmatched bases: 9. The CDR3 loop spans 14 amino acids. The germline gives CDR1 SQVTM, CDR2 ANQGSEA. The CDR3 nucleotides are TGCAGCGTTTATACTAGCGGTAGGGACTACGAGCAGTACTTC. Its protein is CSVYTSGRDYEQYF.

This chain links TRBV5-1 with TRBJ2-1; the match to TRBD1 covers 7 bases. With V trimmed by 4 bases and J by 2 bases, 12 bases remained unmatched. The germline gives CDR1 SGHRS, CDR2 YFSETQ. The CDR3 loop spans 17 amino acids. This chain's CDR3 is CASSPGTALDAYNEQFF. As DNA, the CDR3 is TGCGCCAGCAGCCCCGGGACAGCCCTAGATGCCTACAATGAGCAGTTCTTC.

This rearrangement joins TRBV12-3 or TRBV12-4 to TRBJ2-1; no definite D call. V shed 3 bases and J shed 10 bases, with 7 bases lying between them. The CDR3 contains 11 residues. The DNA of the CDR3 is TGTGCCAGCAGTTTCGGTATGGAGCAGTTCTTC. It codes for CASSFGMEQFF.

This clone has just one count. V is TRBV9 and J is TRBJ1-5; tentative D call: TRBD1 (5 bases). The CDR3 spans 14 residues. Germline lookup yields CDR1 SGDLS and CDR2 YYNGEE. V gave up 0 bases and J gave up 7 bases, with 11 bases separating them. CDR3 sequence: CASSVEGLGQPQHF. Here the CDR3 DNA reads TGTGCCAGCAGCGTAGAGGGGCTCGGACAGCCCCAGCATTTT.

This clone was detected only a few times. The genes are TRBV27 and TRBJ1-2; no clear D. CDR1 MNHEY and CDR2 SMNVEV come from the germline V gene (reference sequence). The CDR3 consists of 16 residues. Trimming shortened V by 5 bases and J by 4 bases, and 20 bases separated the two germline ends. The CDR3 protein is CASSRSSTPLGYGYTF. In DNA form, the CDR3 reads TGTGCCAGCAGTAGAAGCAGCACTCCCTTAGGCTATGGCTACACCTTC.

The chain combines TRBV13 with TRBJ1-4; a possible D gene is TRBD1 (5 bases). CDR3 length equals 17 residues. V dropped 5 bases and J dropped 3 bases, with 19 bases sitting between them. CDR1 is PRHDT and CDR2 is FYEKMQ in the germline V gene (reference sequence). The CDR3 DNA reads TGTGCCAGCAGCAGAAGGACAAACCCCACACCTAATGAAAAACTGTTTTTT. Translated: CASSRRTNPTPNEKLFF.

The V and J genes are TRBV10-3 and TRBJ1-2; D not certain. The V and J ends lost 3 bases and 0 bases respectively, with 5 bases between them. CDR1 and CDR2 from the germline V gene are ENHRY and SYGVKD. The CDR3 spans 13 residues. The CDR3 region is CAISDSANYGYTF. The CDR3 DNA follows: TGTGCCATCAGTGACAGCGCTAACTATGGCTACACCTTC.

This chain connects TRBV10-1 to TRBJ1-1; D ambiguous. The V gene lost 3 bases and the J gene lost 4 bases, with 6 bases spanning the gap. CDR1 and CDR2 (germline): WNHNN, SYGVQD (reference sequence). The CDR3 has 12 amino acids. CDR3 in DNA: TGCGCCAGCAGTGACCTTAGCACTGAAGCTTTCTTT. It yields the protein CASSDLSTEAFF.

In DNA form, the CDR3 reads TGCGCCAGCAGCCTGCAAACGACAGGACTGAACACTGAAGCTTTCTTT. Its translation: CASSLQTTGLNTEAFF. V gene TRBV5-1 combines with J gene TRBJ1-1, with D perhaps matching TRBD1 (6 bases). V was shortened by 4 bases and J by 0 bases, with 16 bases between the two germline ends. The CDR3 extends over 16 amino acids. Per germline, CDR1 SGHRS and CDR2 YFSETQ.

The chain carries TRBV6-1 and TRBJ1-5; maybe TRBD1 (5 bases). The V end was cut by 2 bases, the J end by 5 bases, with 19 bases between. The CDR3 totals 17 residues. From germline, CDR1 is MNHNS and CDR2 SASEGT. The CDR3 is CASSEPVRPRVYQPQHF. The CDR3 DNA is TGTGCCAGCAGTGAACCGGTCAGGCCCAGGGTGTATCAGCCCCAGCATTTT.

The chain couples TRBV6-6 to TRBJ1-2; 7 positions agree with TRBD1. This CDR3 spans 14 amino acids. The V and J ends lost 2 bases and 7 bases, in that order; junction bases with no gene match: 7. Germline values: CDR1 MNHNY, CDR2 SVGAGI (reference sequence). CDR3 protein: CASSYLDRTGGYTF. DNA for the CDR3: TGTGCCAGCAGTTACCTGGACAGGACGGGTGGCTACACCTTC.

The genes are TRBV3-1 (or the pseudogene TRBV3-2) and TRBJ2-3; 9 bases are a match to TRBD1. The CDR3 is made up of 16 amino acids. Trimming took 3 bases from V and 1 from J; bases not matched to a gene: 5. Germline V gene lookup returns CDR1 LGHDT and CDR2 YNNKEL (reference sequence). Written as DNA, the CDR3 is TGTGCCAGCAGCCATACAGGGGGCGATGGCACAGATACGCAGTATTTT. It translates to CASSHTGGDGTDTQYF.

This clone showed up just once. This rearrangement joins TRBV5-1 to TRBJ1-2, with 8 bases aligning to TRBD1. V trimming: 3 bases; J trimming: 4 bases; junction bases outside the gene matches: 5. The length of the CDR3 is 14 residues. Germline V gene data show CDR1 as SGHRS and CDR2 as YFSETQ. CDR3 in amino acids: CASSSGQDTYGYTF. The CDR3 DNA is TGCGCCAGCAGCTCGGGACAGGATACCTATGGCTACACCTTC.

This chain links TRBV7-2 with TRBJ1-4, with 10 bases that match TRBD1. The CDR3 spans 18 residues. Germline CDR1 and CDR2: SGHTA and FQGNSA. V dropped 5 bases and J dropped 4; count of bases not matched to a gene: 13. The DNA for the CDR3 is TGTGCCAGCAGCGTAGTTTACCTGGGACAGGGGATTAATGAAAAACTGTTTTTT. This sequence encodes CASSVVYLGQGINEKLFF.